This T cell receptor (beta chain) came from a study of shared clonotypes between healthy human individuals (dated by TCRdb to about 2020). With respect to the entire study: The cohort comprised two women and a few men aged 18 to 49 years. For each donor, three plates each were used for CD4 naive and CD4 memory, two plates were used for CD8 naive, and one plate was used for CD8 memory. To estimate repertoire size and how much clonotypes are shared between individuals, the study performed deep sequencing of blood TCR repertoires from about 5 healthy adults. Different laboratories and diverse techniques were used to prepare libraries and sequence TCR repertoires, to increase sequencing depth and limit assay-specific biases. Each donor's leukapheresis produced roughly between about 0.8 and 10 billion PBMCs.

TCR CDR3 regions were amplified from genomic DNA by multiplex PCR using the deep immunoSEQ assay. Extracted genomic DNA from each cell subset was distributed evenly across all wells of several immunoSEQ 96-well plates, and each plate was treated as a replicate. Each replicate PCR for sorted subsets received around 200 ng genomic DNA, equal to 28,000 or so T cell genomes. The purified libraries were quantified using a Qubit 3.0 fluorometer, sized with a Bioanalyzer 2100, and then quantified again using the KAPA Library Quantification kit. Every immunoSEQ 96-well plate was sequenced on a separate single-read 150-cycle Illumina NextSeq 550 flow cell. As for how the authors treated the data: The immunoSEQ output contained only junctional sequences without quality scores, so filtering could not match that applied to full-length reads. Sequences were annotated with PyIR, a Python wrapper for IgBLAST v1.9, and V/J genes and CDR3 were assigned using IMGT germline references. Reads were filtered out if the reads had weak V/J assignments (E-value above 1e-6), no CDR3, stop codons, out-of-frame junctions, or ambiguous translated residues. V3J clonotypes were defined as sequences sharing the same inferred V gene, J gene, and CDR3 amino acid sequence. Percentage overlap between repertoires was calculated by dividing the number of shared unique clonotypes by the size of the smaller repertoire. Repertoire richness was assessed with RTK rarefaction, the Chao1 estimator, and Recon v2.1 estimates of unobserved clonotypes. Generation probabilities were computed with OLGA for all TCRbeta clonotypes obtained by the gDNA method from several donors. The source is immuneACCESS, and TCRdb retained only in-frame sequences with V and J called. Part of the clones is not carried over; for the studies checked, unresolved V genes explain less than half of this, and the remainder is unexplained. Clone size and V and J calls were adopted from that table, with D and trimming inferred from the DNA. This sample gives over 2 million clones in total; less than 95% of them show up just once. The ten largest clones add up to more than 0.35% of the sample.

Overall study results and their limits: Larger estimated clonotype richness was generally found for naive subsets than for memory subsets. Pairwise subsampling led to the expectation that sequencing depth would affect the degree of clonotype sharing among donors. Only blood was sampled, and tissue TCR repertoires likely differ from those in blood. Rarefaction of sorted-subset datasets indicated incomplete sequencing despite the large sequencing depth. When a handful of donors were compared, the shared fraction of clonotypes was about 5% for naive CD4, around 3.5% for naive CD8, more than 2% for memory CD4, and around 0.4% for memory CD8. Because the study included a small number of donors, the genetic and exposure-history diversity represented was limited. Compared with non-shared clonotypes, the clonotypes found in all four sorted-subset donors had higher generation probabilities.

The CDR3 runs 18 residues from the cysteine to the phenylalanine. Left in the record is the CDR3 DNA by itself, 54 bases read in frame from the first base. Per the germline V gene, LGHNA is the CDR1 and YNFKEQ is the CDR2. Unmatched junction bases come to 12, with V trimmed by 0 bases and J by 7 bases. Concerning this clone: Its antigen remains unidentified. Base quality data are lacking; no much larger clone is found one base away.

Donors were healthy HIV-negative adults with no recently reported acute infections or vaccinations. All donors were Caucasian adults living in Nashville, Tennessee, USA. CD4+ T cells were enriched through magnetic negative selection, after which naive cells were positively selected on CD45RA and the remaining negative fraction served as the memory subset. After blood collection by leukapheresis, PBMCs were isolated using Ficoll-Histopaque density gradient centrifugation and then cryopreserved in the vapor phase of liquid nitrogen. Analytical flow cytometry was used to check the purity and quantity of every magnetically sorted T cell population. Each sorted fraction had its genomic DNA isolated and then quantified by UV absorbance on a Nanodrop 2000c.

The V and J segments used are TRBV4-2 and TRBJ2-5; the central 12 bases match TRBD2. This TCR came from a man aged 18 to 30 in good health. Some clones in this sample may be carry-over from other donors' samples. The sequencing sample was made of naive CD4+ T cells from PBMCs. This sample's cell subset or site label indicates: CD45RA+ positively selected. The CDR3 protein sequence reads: CASSQDWSGASGRGTQYF. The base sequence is TGTGCCAGCAGCCAAGATTGGAGTGGGGCTAGCGGGAGGGGGACCCAGTACTTC.